This T cell receptor (beta chain) was documented in a study of T cell responses to AZD1222 COVID-19 vaccine. Libraries were prepared by immunoSEQ multiplex PCR; TCRdb keeps only in-frame clonotypes and omits some of them. The sample records 130,000 to 150,000 clones, 75% to 90% being singletons. Study results and limitations: Possibly, clonal diversity was underestimated; donors were largely white British and included more females. The study sampled repertoires only after the peak T cell response. Recipients of AZD1222 seropositive at baseline numbered only six or seven. Spike regions recognized by vaccine-associated CD4 TCRs spanned the protein, led by 160-218 and 743-854.

As for this clone: Its antigen is not identified.

The starting material was peripheral blood, obtained on day 0 of MenACWY control vaccination. This sequence was found in an adult in good health.

CDR3 sequence: CASSLRTGARNIQYF. The CDR3 DNA reads TGTGCCAGTAGTCTGCGGACAGGTGCTCGAAACATTCAGTACTTC. The chain uses TRBV19 and TRBJ2-4, with TRBD1 identical over 7 bases. CDR1 and CDR2 from the germline V gene are LNHDA and SQIVND (reference sequence). This CDR3 region has 15 residues. V gave up 5 bases and J gave up 6 bases; unmatched junction bases: 10.